This T cell receptor (beta chain) derives from a study of blood T cell repertoires in COVID-19. Study-level background: Some COVID-19 samples were acute and others convalescent; all came from the United States, Italy and Spain. In each case, the material was cDNA or gDNA derived from T cells, B-cell-depleted T cells, or PBMCs.

Those enrolled, adults aged 18 to 89 years, came from 24 US areas. Participants were placed into cohorts based on the clinical history they reported. CDR3 length equals 11 residues. In germline, CDR1 is SQVTM, CDR2 ANQGSEA. V lost 3 bases and J lost 1, with 3 bases in between. Method: immunoSEQ multiplex PCR; TCRdb's copy keeps in-frame clones and lacks some. The sample holds around 450,000 clones, roughly nine tenths seen once. V and J are TRBV29-1 and TRBJ1-1; D gene ambiguous. The sequenced sample was PBMCs or T cells enriched from blood (not recorded which). The sequence was obtained from a young woman who had recovered from COVID-19. The CDR3 nucleotides are TGCAGCGTTGAGGCGAACACTGAAGCTTTCTTT. This translates into CSVEANTEAFF.